This TCR beta chain was recovered during a study of blood T cell repertoires in COVID-19. The overall study: Italy, Spain and the United States were the sources of the convalescent and acute COVID-19 samples.

A single count supports this clone. CDR3 size: 15 residues. V lost 5 bases to trimming and J lost 7 bases, with 17 bases between them. Germline V CDR1 and CDR2: SGHVS, FQNEAQ. Method: immunoSEQ multiplex PCR; TCRdb's copy keeps in-frame clones and lacks some. Here the sample spans around 150,000 clones, 60% to 85% being singletons. Source material: peripheral blood. The clonotype comes from a man between 60 and 70 years old with acute or convalescent COVID-19. The chain recombines TRBV7-8 with TRBJ2-2; TRBD2 is a possible D gene (6 bases). The CDR3 loop reads CASSARREVGGELFF. For the CDR3, the DNA is TGTGCCAGCAGCGCGCGCAGGGAGGTCGGCGGGGAGCTGTTTTTT.